This TCR beta chain is from a study of glioma-infiltrating T cells. Findings and caveats of the study: Very few CDR3 sequences were shared between tissue and blood.

This clonotype was seen at least ten times. Its antigen is not known. Using RNA template, CDR3s of TCR alpha and beta were amplified with iRepertoire arm-PCR. TCRdb independently ran MiXCR on the multiplex PCR reads; one entry per CDR3 protein. The repertoire includes fewer than 500,000 distinct CDR3 sequences, about 40% of them detected once, and about 12% sits in the top ten. V was pared by 2 bases and J by 2 bases, with 16 bases between. The CDR3 consists of 16 residues. Germline-derived CDR1 and CDR2 are MNHEY and SMNVEV (reference sequence). The gene calls are TRBV27 and TRBJ2-7; D possibly corresponds to TRBD2 (6 bases). The clonotype comes from a human donor with low-grade glioma or glioblastoma, undergoing nonglioma brain surgery, or in good health (not recorded which). Sequencing was done on a sample of glioma tissue, nonneoplastic brain tissue, or PBMCs (not recorded which). The DNA for the CDR3 is TGTGCCAGCAGTTTACTACAAGCGGGTGGAGCCTACGAGCAGTACTTC. The encoded protein is CASSLLQAGGAYEQYF.